These T cell receptor beta chains were read from a single sample in a study of technical replicates of blood from a handful of donors. Generated by immunoSEQ multiplex PCR, the TCRdb table keeps only in-frame clones and is missing some. The sample has under 90,000 clones, roughly 96% seen once. Sequences were obtained from T cells isolated from PBMCs. These receptors came from a human donor in good health. Each CDR3 is given with its conserved first and last residue. A D gene is named only where the DNA matches it firmly. The size entry is marked missing in some rows and otherwise reads once, few, many or a size class.

CDR3 protein	CDR3 DNA	J gene	D gene	V gene	clone size	CDR3 length
CAWAPGNSNQPQHF	TGTGCCTGGGCACCAGGGAATTCCAATCAGCCCCAGCATTTT	TRBJ1-5	NA	TRBV30	once	14
CASSGRPGDTEAFF	TGTGCCAGCAGCGGGAGGCCTGGGGACACTGAAGCTTTCTTT	TRBJ1-1	NA	TRBV9	NA	14
CSTFLAGPTYNEQFF	TGCAGCACCTTTTTAGCGGGGCCCACCTACAATGAGCAGTTCTTC	TRBJ2-1	TRBD2	TRBV29-1	NA	15
CSVGRLAGYEQYF	TGCAGCGTGGGGAGGCTAGCGGGTTACGAGCAGTACTTC	TRBJ2-7	TRBD2	TRBV29-1	NA	13
CSVEEGQADSYNEQFF	TGCAGCGTTGAAGAGGGCCAGGCTGATTCCTACAATGAGCAGTTCTTC	TRBJ2-1	NA	TRBV29-1	NA	16
CASSLFLGPSGANVLTF	TGTGCCAGCAGTCTCTTCCTGGGGCCCTCTGGGGCCAACGTCCTGACTTTC	TRBJ2-6	NA	TRBV27	NA	17
CASNGLNGYRYSNQPQHF	TGTGCCAGCAACGGGTTAAACGGATATCGATATAGCAATCAGCCCCAGCATTTT	TRBJ1-5	NA	TRBV28	NA	18
CSVEGTGDFETEAFF	TGCAGCGTTGAAGGTACAGGGGACTTTGAAACTGAAGCTTTCTTT	TRBJ1-1	TRBD1	TRBV29-1	NA	15
CASSPGLDYTDTQYF	TGTGCCAGCTCACCCGGACTCGATTATACAGATACGCAGTATTTT	TRBJ2-3	NA	TRBV18	NA	15
CASSLAPDRGGQPQHF	TGTGCCAGCAGCTTAGCTCCCGACAGGGGTGGTCAGCCCCAGCATTTT	TRBJ1-5	TRBD1	TRBV7-2	NA	16
CASSPFWTGADSPLHF	TGTGCCAGCTCACCCTTCTGGACAGGGGCAGATTCACCCCTCCACTTT	TRBJ1-6	TRBD1	TRBV18	NA	16
CASSWRFSGRDTGELFF	TGTGCCAGCAGCTGGAGGTTTAGCGGGAGAGACACCGGGGAGCTGTTTTTT	TRBJ2-2	TRBD2	TRBV13	NA	17
CASSSGQETYGYTF	TGCGCCAGCAGCTCGGGACAGGAAACCTATGGCTACACCTTC	TRBJ1-2	TRBD1	TRBV5-1	NA	14
CASSRDRGRAGEDTQYF	TGTGCCAGCTCGCGGGACAGGGGGCGCGCAGGGGAAGATACGCAGTATTTT	TRBJ2-3	TRBD1	TRBV18	NA	17
CASNNGGETQYF	TGTGCCAGCAACAATGGGGGGGAGACCCAGTACTTC	TRBJ2-5	NA	TRBV27	NA	12
CATSSSQRGSEQYF	TGTGCCACCAGCAGTTCCCAAAGGGGTTCCGAGCAGTACTTC	TRBJ2-7	NA	TRBV15	NA	14
CSVGDAYNEQFF	TGCAGCGTCGGGGATGCATACAATGAGCAGTTCTTC	TRBJ2-1	NA	TRBV29-1	NA	12
CASSLVSLAGGRSSYEQYF	TGCGCCAGCAGCTTGGTATCACTAGCGGGGGGACGAAGCTCCTACGAGCAGTACTTC	TRBJ2-7	TRBD2	TRBV5-1	NA	19
CASSLGTATDTQYF	TGTGCCAGCAGCTTGGGGACAGCCACAGATACGCAGTATTTT	TRBJ2-3	NA	TRBV5-5	NA	14
CASSLSGIAKNIQYF	TGTGCCAGCAGTCTTAGCGGGATAGCCAAAAACATTCAGTACTTC	TRBJ2-4	TRBD2	TRBV2	NA	15
CASSELPGQPSSYEQYF	TGTGCCAGCAGTGAATTGCCGGGACAGCCGAGCTCCTACGAGCAGTACTTC	TRBJ2-7	TRBD1	TRBV2	once	17
CASKGGGSSGANVLTF	TGCGCCAGCAAAGGGGGCGGAAGCTCTGGGGCCAACGTCCTGACTTTC	TRBJ2-6	TRBD1	TRBV5-1	NA	16
CASSFHRGRVYEQYF	TGTGCCAGCAGTTTTCACAGGGGGCGAGTCTACGAGCAGTACTTC	TRBJ2-7	TRBD1	TRBV27	NA	15
CASRNTGELFF	TGTGCCAGCCGGAACACCGGGGAGCTGTTTTTT	TRBJ2-2	NA	TRBV6-5	NA	11
CASSLKGVEGNTIYF	TGTGCCAGCAGCTTGAAGGGGGTGGAGGGAAACACCATATATTTT	TRBJ1-3	NA	TRBV5-4	few	15
CASSPRVTGGLPFAQYF	TGCGCCAGCAGCCCAAGGGTGACAGGGGGCTTACCATTTGCGCAGTATTTT	TRBJ2-3	TRBD1	TRBV5-1	NA	17
CASRQGYEQYF	TGCGCCAGCCGGCAGGGTTACGAGCAGTACTTC	TRBJ2-7	NA	TRBV5-1	NA	11
CASNNGGGSYNEQFF	TGTGCCAGCAACAACGGTGGCGGGTCCTACAATGAGCAGTTCTTC	TRBJ2-1	NA	TRBV6-6	NA	15
CASSLGLAGGVFAQYF	TGTGCCAGCAGCTTGGGACTAGCGGGAGGGGTGTTCGCGCAGTATTTT	TRBJ2-3	TRBD2	TRBV7-9	NA	16
CASSLDYWNTGELFF	TGTGCCAGCAGCTTAGATTATTGGAACACCGGGGAGCTGTTTTTT	TRBJ2-2	NA	TRBV11-2	NA	15
CASSGDRPPNEQFF	TGCGCCAGCAGTGGGGACAGGCCACCTAATGAGCAGTTCTTC	TRBJ2-1	TRBD1	TRBV10-1	NA	14
CASSWDRVLLNEQFF	TGTGCCAGCAGCTGGGACAGGGTCCTCCTCAATGAGCAGTTCTTC	TRBJ2-1	TRBD1	TRBV5-6	NA	15
CATSRRTGNQPQHF	TGTGCCACCAGCAGAAGGACAGGGAATCAGCCCCAGCATTTT	TRBJ1-5	TRBD1	TRBV15	once	14
CASSQFSGFSTDTQYF	TGCGCCAGCAGTCAATTTAGCGGATTCAGCACAGATACGCAGTATTTT	TRBJ2-3	NA	TRBV23-1	NA	16
CAWSVESSPLHF	TGTGCCTGGAGTGTGGAGAGTTCACCCCTCCACTTT	TRBJ1-6	NA	TRBV30	NA	12
CASSSADTESTEAFF	TGTGCCAGCAGCTCCGCGGACACAGAGTCCACTGAAGCTTTCTTT	TRBJ1-1	NA	TRBV7-6	NA	15
CASSQEGFLAGGGRTDTQYF	TGCGCCAGCAGCCAAGAGGGATTCCTAGCGGGAGGGGGGCGCACAGATACGCAGTATTTT	TRBJ2-3	TRBD2	TRBV4-1	NA	20